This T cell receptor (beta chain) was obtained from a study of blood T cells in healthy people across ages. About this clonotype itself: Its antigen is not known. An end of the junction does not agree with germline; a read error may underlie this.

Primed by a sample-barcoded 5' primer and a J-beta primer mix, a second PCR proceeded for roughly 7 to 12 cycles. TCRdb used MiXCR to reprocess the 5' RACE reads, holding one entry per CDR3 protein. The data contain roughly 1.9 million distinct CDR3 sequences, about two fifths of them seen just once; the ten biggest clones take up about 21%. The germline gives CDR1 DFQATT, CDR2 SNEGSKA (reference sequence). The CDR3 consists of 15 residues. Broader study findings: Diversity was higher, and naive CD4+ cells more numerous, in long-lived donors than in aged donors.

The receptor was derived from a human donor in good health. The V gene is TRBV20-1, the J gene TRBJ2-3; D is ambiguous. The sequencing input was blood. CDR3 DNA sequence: TGCAGTGCTAGGAAAGGGCCCACTTCCACAGACACGCAGTATTTT. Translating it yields CSARKGPTSTDTQYF.